This passage covers 8 T cell receptor beta chains from one sample sequenced in a study of blood T cell repertoires in COVID-19 (dated by TCRdb to the early 2020s). The receptor library was made with the immunoSEQ multiplex PCR assay. This immuneACCESS table, as held by TCRdb, lists in-frame sequences with V and J called but not all clones. Of the missing ones, under half trace to an unresolved V gene in checked studies; the others have no known cause. The sample table lists 500,000 or so clones, roughly nine tenths of them with a count of one. Jointly, the top ten make up about 0.65% of the sample. The specimen was PBMCs or T cells enriched from blood (not recorded which). The receptors come from a young woman who had recovered from COVID-19.

The rearrangement joins TRBV10-3 to TRBJ2-5; 12 positions match TRBD2. CDR3 length: 15 amino acids. Trimming took 2 bases from V and 3 from J; bases not matched to a gene: 1. Germline CDR1 reads ENHRY; CDR2 reads SYGVKD. The CDR3 nucleotides read TGTGCCATCAGTGAGCCTAGCGGGGGGGAAGAGACCCAGTACTTC. It encodes CAISEPSGGEETQYF.

The chain joins TRBV11-2 to TRBJ2-5; weak D call: TRBD1 (5 bases). V was clipped by 6 bases and J by 0 bases, with 14 bases between them. This CDR3 is 15 amino acids long. From germline, CDR1 is SGHAT and CDR2 FQNNGV. As DNA, the CDR3 is TGTGCCAGCAGTCTAAGCGCCAGGGACCAAGAGACCCAGTACTTC. This translates into CASSLSARDQETQYF.

V usage is TRBV5-1 and J usage is TRBJ1-4; no reliable D call. CDR1 is SGHRS, CDR2 YFSETQ, per germline. The CDR3 length is 15 residues. Trimming took off 4 bases at V and 3 bases at J, with 13 bases between the two ends. The CDR3 sequence: CASSLGVGSNEKLFF. The CDR3, as DNA: TGCGCCAGCAGCCTCGGGGTTGGTTCTAATGAAAAACTGTTTTTT.

The CDR3 coding sequence is TGTGCCAGCAGCTTAGGGCCAGGGAACGGCGGGGAGCTGTTTTTT. Residues: CASSLGPGNGGELFF. The chain recombines TRBV7-3 with TRBJ2-2, with TRBD1 as a possible D gene (5 bases). Germline-derived CDR1 and CDR2 are SGHTA and FQGTGA. Trimming stripped 2 bases from V and 7 bases from J, with 14 bases between. There are 15 residues in the CDR3.

The chain is built from TRBV6-1 and TRBJ1-1; D is ambiguous. V dropped 3 bases and J dropped 6 bases, with 14 bases sitting between them. Germline CDR1 and CDR2: MNHNS and SASEGT. The CDR3 is 14 amino acids. CDR3 in amino acids: CASSDQAREAEAFF. The CDR3 DNA sequence: TGTGCCAGCAGTGATCAGGCGCGGGAAGCTGAAGCTTTCTTT.

The count of this clone is one. V usage is TRBV23-1 and J usage is TRBJ1-6; D not certain. TRBV23-1 counts as an open reading frame of uncertain function. The CDR3 length is 17 residues. Trimming cost V 4 bases and J 4 bases, with 17 bases left between them. In nucleotides, the CDR3 is TGCGCCAGCAGTCTTACCCCCGGGGAGCCTTATAATTCACCCCTCCACTTT. Translated, it gives CASSLTPGEPYNSPLHF.

This chain links TRBV9 with TRBJ1-2, with D tentatively TRBD1 (5 bases). The CDR3 contains 13 residues. Trimming took 1 base from V and 7 from J, leaving 11 bases between them. The germline CDR1 and CDR2 sequences are SGDLS and YYNGEE. CDR3 sequence (DNA): TGTGCCAGCAGCGTACAGGGAACTGGTGGCTACACCTTC. Protein sequence: CASSVQGTGGYTF.

The table lists this clone with a few counts. The chain uses TRBV7-2 and TRBJ2-2; the match to TRBD2 covers 7 bases. With 1 base clipped from V and 7 bases from J, the junction kept 6 bases outside the gene matches. CDR3 length equals 15 residues. Looked up from germline, CDR1 is SGHTA and CDR2 is FQGNSA. CDR3 residues: CASSLDLAAGGELFF. The CDR3 nucleotides read TGTGCCAGCAGCTTAGATCTAGCGGCGGGCGGGGAGCTGTTTTTT.